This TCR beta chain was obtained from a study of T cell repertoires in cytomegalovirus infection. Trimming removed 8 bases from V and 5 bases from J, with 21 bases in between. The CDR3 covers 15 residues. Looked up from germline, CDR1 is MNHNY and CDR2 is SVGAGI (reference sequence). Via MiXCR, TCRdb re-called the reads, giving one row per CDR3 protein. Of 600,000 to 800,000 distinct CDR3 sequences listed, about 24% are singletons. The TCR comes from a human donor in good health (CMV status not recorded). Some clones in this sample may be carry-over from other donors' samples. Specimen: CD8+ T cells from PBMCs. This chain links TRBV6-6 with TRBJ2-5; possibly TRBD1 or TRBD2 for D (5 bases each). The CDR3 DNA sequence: TGTGCCAGCGGCCCTACAGGATTCGAGGGGGAGACCCAGTACTTC. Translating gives CASGPTGFEGETQYF.